The entry below gives a single TCR beta chain sequence along with its context. As yet, its antigen is unknown. The sample is drawn from a study of cytomegalovirus exposure and HLA in healthy donors. Findings and limits, study-wide: TCR beta sequences numbering about 17,000 were associated with HLA alleles at 0.05 false discovery rate in a later analysis. The Asian-associated ancestry cluster reportedly had fewer N-insertions than the roughly 670-donor mean in a later analysis. The study found most TCR sequences rare, yet found some public TCRs in many donors.

The V gene's germline CDR1 is ENHRY and CDR2 SYGVKD. The CDR3 consists of 17 residues. V lost 2 bases to trimming and J lost 0 bases; unmatched junction nucleotides: 3. The PCR ran on 60 Vbeta and 13 Jbeta primers. Repertoires were generated with immunoSEQ multiplex PCR, while TCRdb's copy carries only in-frame clones and drops some. This table has around 200,000 clones, approximately 84% appearing once. Sequencing input: PBMCs. This sequence originates from a woman aged 40-49 years in good health and CMV-seronegative. V gene TRBV10-3 combines with J gene TRBJ2-3; TRBD2 matches 12 bases. The CDR3 loop reads CAISEHGLAGSTDTQYF. In DNA form, the CDR3 reads TGTGCCATCAGTGAGCACGGACTAGCGGGGAGCACAGATACGCAGTATTTT.